Listed here are 31 T cell receptor beta chains from one sample, sequenced in a study of shared clonotypes between healthy human individuals. Positive CCR7 selection of CD45RO-negative cells yielded the naive CD8 cells, and terminally differentiated effector memory CD45RA+ cells were excluded. Libraries were prepared by immunoSEQ multiplex PCR; TCRdb keeps only in-frame clonotypes and omits some of them. Among about 820,000 clones listed, nearly 95% were seen once. The sample comprised naive CD8+ T cells sorted from blood. These receptors were taken from a man younger than 40 in good health.

This chain uses TRBV7-6 with TRBJ2-3; no clear D gene. Deletions cut 5 bases from V and 6 bases from J, with 15 bases between. The CDR3 totals 14 residues. CDR1 and CDR2 from the germline V gene are SGHVS and FNYEAQ. CDR3 amino acids: CASSLRTDGDTQYF. Written as DNA, the CDR3 is TGTGCCAGCAGCCTCAGAACGGATGGGGATACGCAGTATTTT.

The CDR3 DNA sequence: TGTGCCAGCAGCGTACTCCAGGGTTCCCCTGGAAACACCATATATTTT. This sequence encodes CASSVLQGSPGNTIYF. The rearrangement uses TRBV9 and TRBJ1-3; D is perhaps TRBD1 (5 bases). Germline CDR1 reads SGDLS; CDR2 reads YYNGEE. This CDR3 spans 16 amino acids. Trimming took off 1 base at V and 2 bases at J, with 13 bases between the two ends. Based on the CDR3 plus reference TRBV9 and TRBJ1-3, the full variable domain is DSGVTQTPKHLITATGQRVTLRCSPRSGDLSVYWYQQSLDQGLQFLIQYYNGEERAKGNILERFSAQQFPDLHSELNLSSLELGDSALYFCASSVLQGSPGNTIYFGEGSWLTVV.

The rearrangement links TRBV4-1 to TRBJ2-7, with D uncertain. The CDR3 has 13 amino acids. The germline CDR1 and CDR2 sequences are MGHRA and YSYEKL. The germline V and J ends were trimmed by 4 bases and 4 bases, with 11 bases remaining between them. The CDR3 DNA is TGCGCCAGCAGCCCGTTCTACGGGTACGAGCAGTACTTC. Translated, it gives CASSPFYGYEQYF.

The V and J genes are TRBV28 and TRBJ1-2, with TRBD1 identical over 9 bases. The CDR3 is 14 residues long. The V segment lost 8 bases and the J segment 7 bases; nucleotides outside the gene matches: 11. Germline V gene data show CDR1 as MDHEN and CDR2 as SYDVKM. The CDR3 nucleotides are TGTGCCAGCGGTGTGACAGGGGGTATCTCTGGCTACACCTTC. The encoded protein is CASGVTGGISGYTF.

The rearrangement joins TRBV7-9 to TRBJ2-1, with 11 bases fitting TRBD1. Germline-derived CDR1 and CDR2 are SEHNR and FQNEAQ (reference sequence). This CDR3 contains 18 residues. Trimming cost V 5 bases and J 3 bases; bases outside gene matches: 12. CDR3 amino acids: CASSPPGTGGPFYNEQFF. Here the CDR3 DNA reads TGTGCCAGCAGCCCTCCCGGGACAGGGGGTCCTTTCTACAATGAGCAGTTCTTC.

J is TRBJ2-3 and V is TRBV13; D not certain. The CDR3 spans 14 residues. Trimming stripped 5 bases from V and 2 bases from J, with 11 bases between. CDR1 is PRHDT and CDR2 is FYEKMQ in the germline V gene (reference sequence). CDR3 sequence (DNA): TGTGCCAGCAGCCCGGCCCTAGACACAGATACGCAGTATTTT. Protein product: CASSPALDTDTQYF.

As to this clone: This sample includes further DNA sequences coding for the same CDR3. J is TRBJ2-2 and V is TRBV13; D is perhaps TRBD1 (6 bases). V was pared by 5 bases and J by 5 bases, with 9 bases between. The CDR3 is made up of 13 amino acids. Germline CDR1 PRHDT, CDR2 FYEKMQ (reference sequence). Written as DNA, the CDR3 is TGTGCCAGCAGCACGAGGGGGACCGGGGAGCTGTTTTTT. The encoded protein is CASSTRGTGELFF.

The V gene is TRBV7-6, the J gene TRBJ2-7; TRBD1 aligns across 11 bases. The V gene end was trimmed by 5 bases and the J gene end by 4 bases; junction bases not matched to a gene: 7. This CDR3 spans 15 amino acids. CDR1 and CDR2 (germline): SGHVS, FNYEAQ. CDR3 DNA sequence: TGTGCCAGCAGCCCGGGGACAGGGGGGGAGTACGAGCAGTACTTC. This sequence encodes CASSPGTGGEYEQYF.

The chain links TRBV9 to TRBJ2-7, with 8 bases matching TRBD2. The CDR3 runs to 16 residues. The V segment lost 3 bases and the J segment 3 bases; nucleotides outside the gene matches: 11. CDR1 and CDR2 (germline): SGDLS, YYNGEE. CDR3 sequence reads: CASSAAGGPTHYEQYF. The CDR3 nucleotides are TGTGCCAGCAGCGCCGCGGGAGGACCTACCCACTACGAGCAGTACTTC.

This chain connects TRBV6-1 to TRBJ1-1; no definite D call. Germline-derived CDR1 and CDR2 are MNHNS and SASEGT. The CDR3 totals 15 residues. V lost 1 base, J lost 7 bases, and 16 bases lay in between. The CDR3 coding sequence is TGTGCCAGCAGTGAAGATAAGGCAGGAAGGGATGAAGCTTTCTTT. Its protein is CASSEDKAGRDEAFF.

V usage is TRBV9 and J usage is TRBJ2-1, with TRBD1 identical over 7 bases. This CDR3 has 18 residues. Germline V gives CDR1 SGDLS, CDR2 YYNGEE. Trimming cost V 3 bases and J 1 base; bases outside gene matches: 13. CDR3 protein: CASSGAVETGISYNEQFF. DNA for the CDR3: TGTGCCAGCAGCGGAGCCGTTGAGACAGGGATATCCTACAATGAGCAGTTCTTC.

The chain has TRBV5-1 and TRBJ2-7; perhaps D is TRBD1 or TRBD2 (5 bases each). The CDR3 extends over 13 amino acids. The germline V gene has CDR1 SGHRS and CDR2 YFSETQ. Trimming pared 5 bases from V and 5 bases from J, leaving 14 bases between. Written as DNA, the CDR3 is TGCGCCAGCAGGCGAGCCAGGGACCACGAGCAGTACTTC. Translation: CASRRARDHEQYF.

The CDR3 DNA follows: TGCAGCGTTGTAGGACTAGCTCAGAGGGATTGGGAGACCCAGTACTTC. Protein product: CSVVGLAQRDWETQYF. The rearrangement joins TRBV29-1 to TRBJ2-5; 8 nucleotides match TRBD2. Losses at the gene ends were 4 bases for V and 5 bases for J; bases not matched to a gene: 15. CDR3 size: 16 residues. Germline CDR1 is SQVTM and CDR2 is ANQGSEA.

This chain uses TRBV12-5 with TRBJ2-1; 9 bases agree with TRBD1. Looked up from germline, CDR1 is LGHNT and CDR2 is FRNRAP. The CDR3 is made up of 12 amino acids. Trimming removed 6 bases from V and 8 bases from J; junction bases left unmatched: 2. CDR3 bases: TGTGCTAGTGGACAGGGGGCCCATGAGCAGTTCTTC. Translated: CASGQGAHEQFF.

This chain joins TRBV5-4 and TRBJ2-7; perhaps TRBD1 as D (5 bases). Germline values: CDR1 SGHNT, CDR2 YYREEE (reference sequence). The V end lost 0 bases, the J end lost 0 bases, and 13 bases lay between the germline ends. This CDR3 region has 16 residues. CDR3 residues: CASSLVAGRGSYEQYF. The CDR3 DNA reads TGTGCCAGCAGCTTGGTAGCCGGAAGGGGCTCCTACGAGCAGTACTTC.

V and J are TRBV5-1 and TRBJ2-2; 9 bases align to TRBD1. With V trimmed by 3 bases and J by 7 bases, 4 bases remained unmatched. In germline, CDR1 is SGHRS, CDR2 YFSETQ. CDR3 length: 14 amino acids. CDR3 in amino acids: CASSWTGVDGELFF. The CDR3 DNA follows: TGCGCCAGCAGCTGGACAGGGGTGGACGGGGAGCTGTTTTTT.

The chain recombines TRBV6-6 with TRBJ2-2; unclear D gene. CDR1 is MNHNY, CDR2 SVGAGI, per germline (reference sequence). The length of the CDR3 is 14 residues. Between the trimmed V and J ends, which lost 7 bases and 8 bases, there was a span of 17 bases. CDR3 bases: TGTGCCAGCATTCACCTAGGTGCCGAAGGGGAGCTGTTTTTT. Translation gives CASIHLGAEGELFF.

The chain joins TRBV14 to TRBJ2-3; possibly TRBD1 for D (5 bases). CDR1 is SGHDN and CDR2 is FVKESK in the germline V gene. V lost 4 bases, J lost 4 bases, and 15 bases lay in between. There are 15 residues in the CDR3. CDR3 sequence: CASSPWQGFADTQYF. The CDR3 DNA reads as TGTGCCAGCAGCCCTTGGCAGGGTTTTGCAGATACGCAGTATTTT.

The chain's CDR3 is CASSSAWTASNQPQHF. For the CDR3, the DNA is TGTGCCAGCAGCTCGGCCTGGACAGCTAGCAATCAGCCCCAGCATTTT. The rearrangement links TRBV5-5 to TRBJ1-5; possibly TRBD1 for D (6 bases). Trimming removed 3 bases from V and 0 bases from J, with 13 bases in between. The V gene's germline CDR1 is SGHKS and CDR2 YYEKEE (reference sequence). There are 16 residues in the CDR3. The full variable domain, in which reference TRBV5-5 and TRBJ1-5 provide the parts outside the CDR3, is DAGVTQSPTHLIKTRGQQVTLRCSPISGHKSVSWYQQVLGQGPQFIFQYYEKEERGRGNFPDRFSARQFPNYSSELNVNALLLGDSALYLCASSSAWTASNQPQHFGDGTRLSIL.

Points on this clone: The sample carries other DNA sequences with the same CDR3. This chain's CDR3 is CASSPTGPYEQYF. CDR3 DNA sequence: TGTGCCAGCAGTCCCACTGGACCCTACGAGCAGTACTTC. The V call is TRBV27, the J call TRBJ2-7; D gene ambiguous. In germline, CDR1 is MNHEY, CDR2 SMNVEV (reference sequence). CDR3 size: 13 residues. V was clipped by 5 bases and J by 2 bases, with 10 bases between them.

V is TRBV27 and J is TRBJ2-7; 8 nucleotides agree with TRBD2. The CDR3 consists of 15 residues. Germline CDR1 is MNHEY and CDR2 is SMNVEV (reference sequence). The trim removed 4 bases at V and 2 bases at J, leaving 7 bases unmatched. The DNA of the CDR3 is TGTGCCAGCAGTTCCAGCGGGAGCAGCACCTACGAGCAGTACTTC. Protein product: CASSSSGSSTYEQYF.

The chain recombines TRBV7-9 with TRBJ2-1; no firm D call. Germline assignment: CDR1 SEHNR and CDR2 FQNEAQ (reference sequence). This CDR3 comprises 13 residues. V was clipped by 4 bases and J by 4 bases, with 8 bases between them. This CDR3 reads CASSSVLYNEQFF. The DNA of the CDR3 is TGTGCCAGCAGCTCCGTACTATACAATGAGCAGTTCTTC.

CDR3 DNA sequence: TGTGCCAGCAGCTCCCCGACTAGCGGGAGGTTTCATGAGCAGTTCTTC. Amino acid sequence: CASSSPTSGRFHEQFF. The chain combines TRBV13 with TRBJ2-1; 13 bases are shared with TRBD2. From germline, CDR1 is PRHDT and CDR2 FYEKMQ (reference sequence). The CDR3 is 16 residues long. The J segment lost 8 bases and the V segment lost 4 bases, leaving 8 bases of the junction unmatched.

The CDR3 region is CASSSLAGYEQYF. CDR3 DNA sequence: TGTGCCAGCAGCTCTCTAGCGGGGTACGAGCAGTACTTC. V and J are TRBV7-9 and TRBJ2-7; TRBD2 matches 9 bases. In germline, CDR1 is SEHNR, CDR2 FQNEAQ (reference sequence). V lost 4 bases, J lost 4 bases, and 2 bases stayed unmatched. The CDR3 has 13 amino acids.

The rearrangement joins TRBV11-2 to TRBJ2-7; D gene uncertain. Trimming took 4 bases from V and 2 from J, leaving 6 bases between them. Germline CDR1 SGHAT, CDR2 FQNNGV. The CDR3 has 12 amino acids. The CDR3 coding sequence is TGTGCCAGCAGCTATGCGGCCTACGAGCAGTACTTC. Residues: CASSYAAYEQYF.

This rearrangement joins TRBV12-5 to TRBJ2-2; 8 bases map to TRBD1. After removal of 3 bases from V and 7 bases from J, the junction contained 19 bases not matched to a gene. This CDR3 has 19 residues. Germline assignment: CDR1 LGHNT and CDR2 FRNRAP. The CDR3 here is CASGFATGAKGEGDGELFF. CDR3 sequence (DNA): TGTGCTAGTGGTTTCGCGACAGGGGCCAAAGGGGAAGGGGACGGGGAGCTGTTTTTT.

V and J are TRBV19 and TRBJ1-2; TRBD1 might be the D (5 bases). This CDR3 is 17 amino acids long. V gave up 3 bases and J gave up 7 bases, with 24 bases separating them. CDR1 is LNHDA, CDR2 SQIVND, per germline (reference sequence). CDR3 sequence (DNA): TGTGCCAGTAGTATCGTCGCTCTGGGCAGGGAATCGGTTGGCTACACCTTC. Translation: CASSIVALGRESVGYTF.

The chain employs TRBV9 and TRBJ2-3, with 10 bases matching TRBD2. Trimming took 4 bases from V and 4 from J; bases not matched to a gene: 9. The CDR3 spans 16 residues. Germline CDR1 and CDR2: SGDLS and YYNGEE. The CDR3 DNA follows: TGTGCCAGCAGCAGCGGGAGGGCCGATTCGCCAGATACGCAGTATTTT. This translates into CASSSGRADSPDTQYF. Full variable domain (remainder filled in from reference TRBV9 and TRBJ2-3): DSGVTQTPKHLITATGQRVTLRCSPRSGDLSVYWYQQSLDQGLQFLIQYYNGEERAKGNILERFSAQQFPDLHSELNLSSLELGDSALYFCASSSGRADSPDTQYFGPGTRLTVL.

This clone showed up just once. The genes are TRBV15 and TRBJ2-5; 8 positions match TRBD2. The trim removed 1 base at V and 2 bases at J, leaving 3 bases unmatched. The CDR3 sequence is 15 residues long. CDR1 and CDR2 (germline): LNHNV, YYDKDF (reference sequence). This chain's CDR3 is CATSRGTSGQETQYF. The CDR3 coding sequence is TGTGCCACCAGCAGAGGAACTAGCGGTCAAGAGACCCAGTACTTC. Full variable domain (outside the CDR3, taken from reference TRBV15 and TRBJ2-5): DAMVIQNPRYQVTQFGKPVTLSCSQTLNHNVMYWYQQKSSQAPKLLFHYYDKDFNNEADTPDNFQSRRPNTSFCFLDIRSPGLGDTAMYLCATSRGTSGQETQYFGPGTRLLVL.

This chain connects TRBV7-9 to TRBJ2-7; 7 nucleotides agree with TRBD1. Germline CDR1 SEHNR, CDR2 FQNEAQ (reference sequence). Losses at the gene ends were 5 bases for V and 4 bases for J; bases not matched to a gene: 11. The CDR3 totals 15 residues. CDR3 DNA: TGTGCCAGCAGCCCTTGGGGCCAGGGGGAATACGAGCAGTACTTC. Amino acid sequence: CASSPWGQGEYEQYF.

The chain has TRBV28 and TRBJ2-7, with unresolved D. This CDR3 region has 13 residues. From germline, CDR1 is MDHEN and CDR2 SYDVKM. The ends were cut back, 5 bases at V and 2 bases at J, with 10 bases in the middle. CDR3 sequence (DNA): TGTGCCAGCAGTCACCCAGCCGCCTACGAGCAGTACTTC. This translates into CASSHPAAYEQYF.